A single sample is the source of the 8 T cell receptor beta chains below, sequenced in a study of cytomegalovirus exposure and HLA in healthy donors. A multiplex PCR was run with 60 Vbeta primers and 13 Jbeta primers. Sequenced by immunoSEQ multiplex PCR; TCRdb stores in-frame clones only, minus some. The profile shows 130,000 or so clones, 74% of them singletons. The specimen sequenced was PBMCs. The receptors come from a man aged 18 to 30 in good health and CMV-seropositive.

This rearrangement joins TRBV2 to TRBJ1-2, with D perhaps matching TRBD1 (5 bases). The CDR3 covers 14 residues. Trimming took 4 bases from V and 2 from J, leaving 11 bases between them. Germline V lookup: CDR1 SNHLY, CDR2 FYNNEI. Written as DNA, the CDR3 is TGTGCCAGCAGTGTTTCAGGGTTCAACTATGGCTACACCTTC. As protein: CASSVSGFNYGYTF. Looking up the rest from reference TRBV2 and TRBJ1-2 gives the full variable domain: EPEVTQTPSHQVTQMGQEVILRCVPISNHLYFYWYRQILGQKVEFLVSFYNNEISEKSEIFDDQFSVERPDGSNFTLKIRSTKLEDSAMYFCASSVSGFNYGYTFGSGTRLTVV.

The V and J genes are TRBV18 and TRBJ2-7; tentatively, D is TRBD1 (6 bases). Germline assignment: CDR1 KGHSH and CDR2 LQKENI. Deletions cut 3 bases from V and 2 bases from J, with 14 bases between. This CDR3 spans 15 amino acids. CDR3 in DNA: TGTGCCAGCTCACCCGCCCGCCAGGGGACCTACGAGCAGTACTTC. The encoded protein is CASSPARQGTYEQYF.

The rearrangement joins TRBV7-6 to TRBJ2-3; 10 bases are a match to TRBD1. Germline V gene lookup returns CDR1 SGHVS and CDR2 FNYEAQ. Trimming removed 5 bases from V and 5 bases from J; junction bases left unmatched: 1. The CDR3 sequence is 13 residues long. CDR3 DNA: TGTGCCAGCAGCAGGGACAGGGGAGATACGCAGTATTTT. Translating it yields CASSRDRGDTQYF.

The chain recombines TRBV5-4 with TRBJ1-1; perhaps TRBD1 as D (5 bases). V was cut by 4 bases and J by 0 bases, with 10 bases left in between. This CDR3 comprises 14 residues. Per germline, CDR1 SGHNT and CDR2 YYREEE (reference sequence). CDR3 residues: CASSTGTLNTEAFF. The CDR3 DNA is TGTGCCAGCAGCACCGGGACTTTGAACACTGAAGCTTTCTTT. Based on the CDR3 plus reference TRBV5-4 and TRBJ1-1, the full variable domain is ETGVTQSPTHLIKTRGQQVTLRCSSQSGHNTVSWYQQALGQGPQFIFQYYREEENGRGNFPPRFSGLQFPNYSSELNVNALELDDSALYLCASSTGTLNTEAFFGQGTRLTVV.

Written as DNA, the CDR3 is TGTGCCAGCAGTTATATCCCCGGCGGGGGCGGCGGCTACACCTTC. It is translated as CASSYIPGGGGGYTF. This chain uses TRBV6-5 with TRBJ1-2; D may be TRBD1 (6 bases). With 3 bases removed from V and 8 bases from J, the gap between germline ends came to 19 bases. CDR1 is MNHEY, CDR2 SVGAGI, per germline. This CDR3 has 15 residues.

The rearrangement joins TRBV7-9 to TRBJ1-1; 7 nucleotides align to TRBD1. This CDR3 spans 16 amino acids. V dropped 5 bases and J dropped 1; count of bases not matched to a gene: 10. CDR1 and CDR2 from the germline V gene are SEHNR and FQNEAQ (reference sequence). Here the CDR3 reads CASSLDRAYTNTEAFF. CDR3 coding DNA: TGTGCCAGCAGCCTTGACAGGGCCTACACGAACACTGAAGCTTTCTTT.

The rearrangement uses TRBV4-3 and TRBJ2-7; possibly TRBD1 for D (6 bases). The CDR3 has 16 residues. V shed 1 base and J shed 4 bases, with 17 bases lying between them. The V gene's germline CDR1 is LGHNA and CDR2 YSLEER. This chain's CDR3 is CASSQARSGQGYEQYF. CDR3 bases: TGCGCCAGCAGCCAAGCTCGGTCGGGTCAGGGGTACGAGCAGTACTTC.

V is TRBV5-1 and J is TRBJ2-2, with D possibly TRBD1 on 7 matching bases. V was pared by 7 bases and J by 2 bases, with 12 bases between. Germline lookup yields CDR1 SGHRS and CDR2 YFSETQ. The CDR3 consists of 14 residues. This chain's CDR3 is CASAGQSNTGELFF. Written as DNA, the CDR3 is TGCGCCAGCGCGGGACAGAGCAACACCGGGGAGCTGTTTTTT.